This record concerns one TCR beta chain sequence. The source of the sample is a study of cytomegalovirus exposure and HLA in healthy donors. 13 Jbeta primers and 60 Vbeta primers were used for the PCR. Generated by immunoSEQ multiplex PCR, the TCRdb table keeps only in-frame clones and is missing some. The repertoire has 150,000 or so clones, about 80% of them found once; the top ten carry 10% to 15%. In nominal health when sampled, donors likely had unrecorded immune exposures nonetheless. The receptor's source is a man aged 35-49 years in good health and CMV-seropositive. The sample comprised PBMCs.

CDR3 region: CASSAQGLNTIYF. As DNA, the CDR3 is TGTGCCAGCAGCGCTCAGGGCTTGAACACCATATATTTT. V and J are TRBV9 and TRBJ1-3; a weak D match, TRBD1 (5 bases). CDR3 length: 13 residues. V was clipped by 3 bases and J by 7 bases, with 11 bases between them. Germline CDR1 is SGDLS and CDR2 is YYNGEE.